What follows describes a single TCR beta chain. This sample is part of a study of blood T cell repertoires in COVID-19. Profiled with immunoSEQ multiplex PCR; TCRdb holds only in-frame clones, not every one. There are roughly 50,000 clones in the sample; more than 70% occur only once, and approximately 6.9% lies in the top ten. Per the germline V gene, CDR1 is SNHLY and CDR2 is FYNNEI. The CDR3 is 13 residues long. Between the trimmed V and J ends, which lost 6 bases and 3 bases, there was a span of 12 bases. The V and J genes are TRBV2 and TRBJ2-7; maybe TRBD1 (5 bases). The receptor was isolated from a man aged 60 to 69 with acute or convalescent COVID-19. Sequencing input: peripheral blood. This chain's CDR3 is CASRGQGNYEQYF. CDR3 DNA: TGTGCCAGCAGGGGTCAGGGAAACTACGAGCAGTACTTC.